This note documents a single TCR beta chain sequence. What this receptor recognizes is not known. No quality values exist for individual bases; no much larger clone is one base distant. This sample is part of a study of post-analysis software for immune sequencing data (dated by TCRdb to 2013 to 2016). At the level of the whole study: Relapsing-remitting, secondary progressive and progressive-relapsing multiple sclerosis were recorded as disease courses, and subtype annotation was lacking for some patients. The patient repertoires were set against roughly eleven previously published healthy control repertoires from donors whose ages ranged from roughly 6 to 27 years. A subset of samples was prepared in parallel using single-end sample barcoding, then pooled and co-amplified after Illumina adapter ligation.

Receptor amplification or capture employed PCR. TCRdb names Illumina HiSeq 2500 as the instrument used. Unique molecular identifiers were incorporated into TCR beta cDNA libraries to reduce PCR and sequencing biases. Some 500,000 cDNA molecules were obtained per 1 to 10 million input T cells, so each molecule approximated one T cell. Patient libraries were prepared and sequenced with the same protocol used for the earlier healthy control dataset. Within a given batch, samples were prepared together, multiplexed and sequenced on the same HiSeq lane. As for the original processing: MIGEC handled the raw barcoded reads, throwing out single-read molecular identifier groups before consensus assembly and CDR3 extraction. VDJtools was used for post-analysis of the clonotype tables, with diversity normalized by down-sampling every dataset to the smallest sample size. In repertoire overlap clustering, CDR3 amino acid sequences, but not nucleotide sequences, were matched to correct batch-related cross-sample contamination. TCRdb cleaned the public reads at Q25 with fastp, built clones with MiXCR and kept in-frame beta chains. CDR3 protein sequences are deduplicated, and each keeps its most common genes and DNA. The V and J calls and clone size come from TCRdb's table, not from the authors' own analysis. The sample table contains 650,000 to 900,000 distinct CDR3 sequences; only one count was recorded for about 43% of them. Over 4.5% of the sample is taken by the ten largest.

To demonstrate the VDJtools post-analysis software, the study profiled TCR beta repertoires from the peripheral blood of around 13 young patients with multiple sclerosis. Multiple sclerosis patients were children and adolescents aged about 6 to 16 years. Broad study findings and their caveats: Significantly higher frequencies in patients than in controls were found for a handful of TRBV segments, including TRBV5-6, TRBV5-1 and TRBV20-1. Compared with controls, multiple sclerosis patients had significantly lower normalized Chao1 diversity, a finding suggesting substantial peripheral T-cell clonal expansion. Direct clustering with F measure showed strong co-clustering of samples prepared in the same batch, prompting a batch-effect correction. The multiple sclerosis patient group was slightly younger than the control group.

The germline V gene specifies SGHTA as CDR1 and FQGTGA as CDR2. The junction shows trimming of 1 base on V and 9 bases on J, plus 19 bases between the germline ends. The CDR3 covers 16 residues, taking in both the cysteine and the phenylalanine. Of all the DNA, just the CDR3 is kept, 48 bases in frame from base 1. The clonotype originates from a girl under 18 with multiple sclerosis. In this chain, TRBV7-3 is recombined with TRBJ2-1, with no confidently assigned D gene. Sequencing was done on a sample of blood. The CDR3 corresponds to CASSLKAPPTISEQFF. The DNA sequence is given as TGTGCCAGCAGCTTAAAGGCCCCCCCTACAATTAGTGAGCAGTTCTTC.